What follows are 19 T cell receptor beta chains derived from one specimen sequenced in a study of control samples from healthy donors and cancer patients. Repertoires were generated with immunoSEQ multiplex PCR, while TCRdb's copy carries only in-frame clones and drops some. The sample shows 200,000 or so clones, about 94% of them seen only once. The sequenced sample consisted of blood. All receptors derive from a man aged 50 to 59 in good health.

The sample holds one count of this clone. The genes are TRBV6-2 or TRBV6-3 and TRBJ2-1; perhaps TRBD1 as D (5 bases). Trimming took 2 bases from V and 4 from J, leaving 9 bases between them. CDR3 length equals 14 residues. CDR1 MNHEY and CDR2 SVGEGT come from the germline V gene. The CDR3: CASSYPQGYNEQFF. The CDR3 DNA is TGTGCCAGCAGTTACCCCCAGGGTTACAATGAGCAGTTCTTC.

The chain is built from TRBV28 and TRBJ2-2, with 8 bases fitting TRBD2. Losses at the gene ends were 8 bases for V and 4 bases for J; bases not matched to a gene: 6. The CDR3 covers 14 residues. Germline V gene data show CDR1 as MDHEN and CDR2 as SYDVKM. The CDR3 spells CASLGGGGTGELFF. For the CDR3, the DNA is TGTGCCAGCCTCGGGGGGGGAGGCACCGGGGAGCTGTTTTTT.

The sample holds a few counts of this clone. Other nucleotide sequences in the sample specify the same CDR3. The J gene is TRBJ1-2, the V gene TRBV28; D gene unclear. Germline V CDR1 and CDR2: MDHEN, SYDVKM. V was cut by 3 bases and J by 3 bases, with 5 bases left in between. The CDR3 has 12 amino acids. The CDR3 region is CASSLGDYGYTF. CDR3 DNA sequence: TGTGCCAGCAGTTTGGGAGACTATGGCTACACCTTC.

This clone appeared once. The rearrangement uses TRBV6-1 and TRBJ2-3; unclear D gene. The V gene's germline CDR1 is MNHNS and CDR2 SASEGT. The ends were cut back, 3 bases at V and 3 bases at J, with 13 bases in the middle. The CDR3 is 15 residues long. The CDR3 is CASSDPGISTDTQYF. CDR3 sequence (DNA): TGTGCCAGCAGTGACCCTGGGATCTCTACAGATACGCAGTATTTT.

A single count supports this clone. The chain links TRBV7-8 to TRBJ1-3; 7 bases align to TRBD1. The CDR3 has 14 amino acids. The germline CDR1 and CDR2 sequences are SGHVS and FQNEAQ. V lost 1 base, J lost 7 bases, and 4 bases stayed unmatched. CDR3 residues: CASSLGTGANTIYF. As DNA, the CDR3 is TGTGCCAGCAGCTTAGGGACAGGCGCCAACACCATATATTTT.

The rearrangement uses TRBV28 and TRBJ1-1; a possible D gene is TRBD1 (6 bases). The germline V gene encodes CDR1 MDHEN and CDR2 SYDVKM. CDR3 size: 12 residues. V lost 7 bases and J lost 7, with 13 bases in between. The CDR3 region is CASIVQGYEAFF. The CDR3 DNA is TGTGCCAGCATCGTACAGGGCTATGAAGCTTTCTTT.

The chain has TRBV27 and TRBJ2-3; perhaps TRBD1 as D (6 bases). The CDR3 has 15 amino acids. The V and J ends lost 7 bases and 1 base respectively, with 15 bases between them. From germline, CDR1 is MNHEY and CDR2 SMNVEV (reference sequence). CDR3 amino acids: CASTWRTVGTDTQYF. The CDR3 DNA reads TGTGCCAGCACTTGGAGGACAGTAGGCACAGATACGCAGTATTTT.

This rearrangement joins TRBV5-4 to TRBJ2-5; 7 bases are shared with TRBD1. CDR3 length: 13 residues. The V and J ends lost 3 bases and 4 bases, in that order; junction bases with no gene match: 3. Germline-derived CDR1 and CDR2 are SGHNT and YYREEE (reference sequence). The CDR3 region is CASSSTGSETQYF. The DNA for the CDR3 is TGTGCCAGCAGCTCGACAGGGTCAGAGACCCAGTACTTC.

The rearrangement links TRBV20-1 to TRBJ1-2; D is unclear. The CDR3 totals 12 residues. Trimming stripped 3 bases from V and 2 bases from J, with 7 bases between. Germline assignment: CDR1 DFQATT and CDR2 SNEGSKA (reference sequence). CDR3 protein: CSASQMNYGYTF. In DNA, the CDR3 is TGCAGTGCTAGTCAGATGAACTATGGCTACACCTTC.

This clone turned up a few times. J is TRBJ1-5 and V is TRBV3-1 (or the pseudogene TRBV3-2); no definite D call. The CDR3 length is 15 residues. Per germline, CDR1 LGHDT and CDR2 YNNKEL (reference sequence). V gave up 2 bases and J gave up 4 bases, with 12 bases separating them. CDR3 loop: CASSQSPTANQPQHF. The CDR3 DNA is TGTGCCAGCAGCCAAAGTCCGACGGCAAATCAGCCCCAGCATTTT.

The CDR3 nucleotides read TGTGCCACCAAGGGACAGATTAATGAAAAACTGTTTTTT. Amino acid sequence: CATKGQINEKLFF. The chain links TRBV15 to TRBJ1-4; TRBD1 agrees at 7 bases. The trim removed 7 bases at V and 4 bases at J, leaving 3 bases unmatched. This CDR3 is 13 amino acids long. Germline V CDR1 and CDR2: LNHNV, YYDKDF (reference sequence).

The genes are TRBV28 and TRBJ1-2; D gene uncertain. Per germline, CDR1 MDHEN and CDR2 SYDVKM. The CDR3 runs to 14 residues. V lost 6 bases, J lost 5 bases, and 16 bases lay in between. Written as DNA, the CDR3 is TGTGCCAGCAGCCCTGCCATGGGTTCTTATGGCTACACCTTC. It specifies CASSPAMGSYGYTF.

The chain links TRBV2 to TRBJ1-1; 10 bases line up with TRBD1. CDR3 size: 14 residues. V lost 8 bases and J lost 8; bases outside the gene matches: 11. Germline V gene sequence: CDR1 SNHLY, CDR2 FYNNEI. CDR3 sequence: CASGRDRGSNEAFF. In nucleotides, the CDR3 is TGTGCCAGCGGAAGGGACAGGGGATCCAACGAAGCTTTCTTT.

The chain is built from TRBV12-3 or TRBV12-4 and TRBJ1-4; D is unclear. Trimming cost V 1 base and J 7 bases, with 7 bases left between them. The CDR3 spans 13 residues. The CDR3 DNA reads as TGTGCCAGCAGTTTAGTTGTAGGTGAAAAACTGTTTTTT. It translates to CASSLVVGEKLFF.

The chain has TRBV19 and TRBJ1-2, with D uncertain. The V end lost 5 bases, the J end lost 7 bases, and 11 bases lay between the germline ends. CDR1 and CDR2 from the germline V gene are LNHDA and SQIVND (reference sequence). CDR3 length: 12 residues. The CDR3 region has the DNA TGTGCCAGTAGTTCCTACCTCATTGGCTACACCTTC. As protein: CASSSYLIGYTF.

The chain has TRBV6-5 and TRBJ1-4; 7 nucleotides line up with TRBD1. Germline V gene lookup returns CDR1 MNHEY and CDR2 SVGAGI. V shed 7 bases, J shed 4 bases, and the junction held 9 bases outside the gene matches. The CDR3 sequence is 15 residues long. For the CDR3, the DNA is TGTGCCAGCATGCCAGGACAGGTCTTTAATGAAAAACTGTTTTTT. As protein: CASMPGQVFNEKLFF.

V gene TRBV6-6 combines with J gene TRBJ1-4; the D is unclear. The germline gives CDR1 MNHNY, CDR2 SVGAGI (reference sequence). Trimming pared 8 bases from V and 8 bases from J, leaving 18 bases between. This CDR3 is built from 14 residues. The CDR3 region has the DNA TGTGCCAGCTCTGGGGTCGCGGCGGTAGAAAAACTGTTTTTT. Encoded protein: CASSGVAAVEKLFF.

The rearrangement links TRBV28 to TRBJ1-4, with D possibly matching TRBD1 (5 bases). Germline V gene sequence: CDR1 MDHEN, CDR2 SYDVKM. The CDR3 is 18 amino acids. V lost 3 bases and J 4 bases, leaving 21 bases between the germline ends. CDR3 residues: CASSLGQHLLGGNEKLFF. CDR3 coding DNA: TGTGCCAGCAGTTTGGGGCAGCATCTCCTCGGAGGTAATGAAAAACTGTTTTTT.

The rearrangement uses TRBV6-5 and TRBJ2-7; tentative D call: TRBD2 (6 bases). With 6 bases removed from V and 7 bases from J, the gap between germline ends came to 16 bases. The CDR3 contains 13 residues. Germline CDR1 reads MNHEY; CDR2 reads SVGAGI. CDR3 in amino acids: CASRGPGVAEQYF. DNA of the CDR3: TGTGCCAGCAGGGGACCGGGGGTCGCGGAGCAGTACTTC.